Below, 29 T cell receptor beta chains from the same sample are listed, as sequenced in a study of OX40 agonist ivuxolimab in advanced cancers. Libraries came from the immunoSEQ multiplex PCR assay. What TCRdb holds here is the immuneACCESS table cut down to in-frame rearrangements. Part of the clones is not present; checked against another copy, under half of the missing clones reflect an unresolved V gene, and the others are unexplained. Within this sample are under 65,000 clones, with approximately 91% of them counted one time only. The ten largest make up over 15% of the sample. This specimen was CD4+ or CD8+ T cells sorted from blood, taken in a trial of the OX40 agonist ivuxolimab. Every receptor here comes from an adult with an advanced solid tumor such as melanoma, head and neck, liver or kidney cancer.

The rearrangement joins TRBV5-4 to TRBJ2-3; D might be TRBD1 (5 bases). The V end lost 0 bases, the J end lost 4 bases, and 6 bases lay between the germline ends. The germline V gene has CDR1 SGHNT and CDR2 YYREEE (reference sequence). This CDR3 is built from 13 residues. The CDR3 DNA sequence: TGTGCCAGCAGCTTGGGGGGCGCAGATACGCAGTATTTT. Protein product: CASSLGGADTQYF.

Here the CDR3 DNA reads TGTGCCAGCAGTGAAGGACAGGGGGGGGGATCACCCCTCCACTTT. Translation gives CASSEGQGGGSPLHF. The chain joins TRBV6-1 to TRBJ1-6, with TRBD1 matching 9 bases. The CDR3 is 15 residues long. Germline V CDR1 and CDR2: MNHNS, SASEGT. J lost 10 bases, V lost 1 base, and 5 bases had no gene match.

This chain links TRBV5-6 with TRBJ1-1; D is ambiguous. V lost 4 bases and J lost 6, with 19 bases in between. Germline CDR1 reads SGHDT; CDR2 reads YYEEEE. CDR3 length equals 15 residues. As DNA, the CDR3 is TGTGCCAGCAGCCCTCCGGTCAGTCCTTCAGCTGAAGCTTTCTTT. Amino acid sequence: CASSPPVSPSAEAFF.

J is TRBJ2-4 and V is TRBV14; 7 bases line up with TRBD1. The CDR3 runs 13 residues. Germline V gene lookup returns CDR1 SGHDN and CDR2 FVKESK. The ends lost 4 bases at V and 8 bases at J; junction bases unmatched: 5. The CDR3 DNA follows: TGTGCCAGCAGCCCGACAGGGCGGGACATTCAGTACTTC. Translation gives CASSPTGRDIQYF.

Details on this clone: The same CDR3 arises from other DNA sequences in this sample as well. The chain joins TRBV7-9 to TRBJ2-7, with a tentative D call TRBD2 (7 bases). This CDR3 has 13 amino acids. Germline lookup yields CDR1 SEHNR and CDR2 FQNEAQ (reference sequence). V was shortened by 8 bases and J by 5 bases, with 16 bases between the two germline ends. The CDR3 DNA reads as TGTGCCAGCGGGCGGGGGCGGGCGGACGAGCAGTACTTC. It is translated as CASGRGRADEQYF.

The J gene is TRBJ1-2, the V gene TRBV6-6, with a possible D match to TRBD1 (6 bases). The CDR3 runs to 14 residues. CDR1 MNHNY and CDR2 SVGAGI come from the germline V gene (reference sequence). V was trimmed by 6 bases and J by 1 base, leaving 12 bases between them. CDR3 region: CASRLQGHNYGYTF. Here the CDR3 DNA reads TGTGCCAGCAGACTACAGGGTCATAACTATGGCTACACCTTC.

The CDR3 region has the DNA TGTGCCAGCAGTCCCGAGGGGTGGCGAGAGCAGTACTTC. Its translation: CASSPEGWREQYF. The V gene is TRBV6-5, the J gene TRBJ2-7; the D call may be TRBD1 or TRBD2 (5 bases each). CDR1 is MNHEY, CDR2 SVGAGI, per germline. V shed 5 bases and J shed 7 bases, with 15 bases lying between them. The CDR3 spans 13 residues.

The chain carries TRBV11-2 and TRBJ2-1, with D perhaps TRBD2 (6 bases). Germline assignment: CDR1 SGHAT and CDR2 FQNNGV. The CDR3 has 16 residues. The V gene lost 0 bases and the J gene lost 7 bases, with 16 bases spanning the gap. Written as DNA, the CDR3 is TGTGCCAGCAGCTTAGAGCCGGCGGGAAGTAAAAATGAGCAGTTCTTC. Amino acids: CASSLEPAGSKNEQFF.

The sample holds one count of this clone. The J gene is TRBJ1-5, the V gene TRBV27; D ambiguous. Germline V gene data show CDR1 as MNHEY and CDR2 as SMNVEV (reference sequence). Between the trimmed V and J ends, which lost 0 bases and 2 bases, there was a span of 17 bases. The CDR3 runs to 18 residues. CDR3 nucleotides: TGTGCCAGCAGTTTATCCTGGGCGGGGTATATGGGCAATCAGCCCCAGCATTTT. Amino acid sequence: CASSLSWAGYMGNQPQHF.

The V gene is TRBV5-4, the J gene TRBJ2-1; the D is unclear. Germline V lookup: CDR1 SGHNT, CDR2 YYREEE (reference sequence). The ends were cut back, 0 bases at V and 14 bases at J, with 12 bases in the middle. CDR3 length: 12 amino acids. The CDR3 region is CASSLELDFEFF. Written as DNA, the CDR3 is TGTGCCAGCAGCTTGGAACTCGACTTTGAGTTCTTC.

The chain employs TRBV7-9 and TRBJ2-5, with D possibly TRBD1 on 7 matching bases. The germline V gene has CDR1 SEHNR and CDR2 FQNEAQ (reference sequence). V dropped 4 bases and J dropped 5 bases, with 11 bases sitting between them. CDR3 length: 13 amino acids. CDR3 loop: CASSSRGRETQYF. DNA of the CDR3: TGTGCCAGCAGCTCCAGGGGGAGGGAGACCCAGTACTTC.

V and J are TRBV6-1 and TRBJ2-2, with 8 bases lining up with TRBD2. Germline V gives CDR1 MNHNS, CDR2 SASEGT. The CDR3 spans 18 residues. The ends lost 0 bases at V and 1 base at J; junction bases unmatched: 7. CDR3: CASSEASGVVGNTGELFF. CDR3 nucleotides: TGTGCCAGCAGTGAAGCTAGCGGGGTAGTCGGGAACACCGGGGAGCTGTTTTTT.

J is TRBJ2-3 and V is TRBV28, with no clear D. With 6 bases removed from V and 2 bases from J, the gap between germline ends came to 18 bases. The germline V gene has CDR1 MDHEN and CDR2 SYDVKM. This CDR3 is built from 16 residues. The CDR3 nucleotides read TGTGCCAGCAGGGAACTCCAGCCCAGCCACACAGATACGCAGTATTTT. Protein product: CASRELQPSHTDTQYF.

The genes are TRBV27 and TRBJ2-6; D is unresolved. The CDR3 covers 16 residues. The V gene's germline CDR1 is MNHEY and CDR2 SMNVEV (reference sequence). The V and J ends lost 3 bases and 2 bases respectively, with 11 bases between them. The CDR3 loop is CASSLVTVTGANVLTF. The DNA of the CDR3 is TGTGCCAGCAGTTTGGTTACAGTAACTGGGGCCAACGTCCTGACTTTC.

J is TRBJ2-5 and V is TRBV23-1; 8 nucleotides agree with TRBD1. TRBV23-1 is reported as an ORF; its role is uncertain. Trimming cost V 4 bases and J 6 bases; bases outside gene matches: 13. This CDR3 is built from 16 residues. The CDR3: CASSPSPGGAVKTQYF. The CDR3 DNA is TGCGCCAGCAGTCCCTCTCCAGGGGGCGCCGTGAAGACCCAGTACTTC.

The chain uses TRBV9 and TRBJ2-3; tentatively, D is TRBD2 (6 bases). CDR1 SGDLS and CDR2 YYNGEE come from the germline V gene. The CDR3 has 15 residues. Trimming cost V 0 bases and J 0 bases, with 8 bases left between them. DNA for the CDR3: TGTGCCAGCAGCGTAGGTGGGGGGAGCACAGATACGCAGTATTTT. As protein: CASSVGGGSTDTQYF.

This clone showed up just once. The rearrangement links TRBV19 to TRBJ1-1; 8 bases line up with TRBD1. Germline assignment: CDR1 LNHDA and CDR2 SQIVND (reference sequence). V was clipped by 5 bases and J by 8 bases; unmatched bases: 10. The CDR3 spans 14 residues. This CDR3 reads CASSFLQGAGEAFF. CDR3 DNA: TGTGCCAGTAGTTTCCTCCAGGGGGCTGGGGAAGCTTTCTTT.

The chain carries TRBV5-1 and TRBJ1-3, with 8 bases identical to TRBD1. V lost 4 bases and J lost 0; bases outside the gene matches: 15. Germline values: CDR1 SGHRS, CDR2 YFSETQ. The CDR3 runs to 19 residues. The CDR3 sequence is CASSPPGQDYAGSGNTIYF. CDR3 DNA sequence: TGCGCCAGCAGCCCTCCGGGACAGGACTATGCCGGCTCTGGAAACACCATATATTTT.

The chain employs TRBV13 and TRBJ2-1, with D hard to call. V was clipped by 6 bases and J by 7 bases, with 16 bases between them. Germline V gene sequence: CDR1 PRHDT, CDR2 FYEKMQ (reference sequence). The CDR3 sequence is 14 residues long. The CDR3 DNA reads TGTGCCAGCAGTCTAGGGCTAGTGGGGAATGAGCAGTTCTTC. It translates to CASSLGLVGNEQFF.

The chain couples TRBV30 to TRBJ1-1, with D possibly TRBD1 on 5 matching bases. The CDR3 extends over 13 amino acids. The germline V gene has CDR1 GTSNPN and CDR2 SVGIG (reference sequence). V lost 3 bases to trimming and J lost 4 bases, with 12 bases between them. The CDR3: CAWRWGGGTEAFF. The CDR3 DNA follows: TGTGCCTGGAGGTGGGGGGGAGGCACTGAAGCTTTCTTT.

The CDR3: CASGLSGGYTEAFF. The CDR3 DNA reads as TGTGCTAGTGGTTTGTCAGGGGGATACACTGAAGCTTTCTTT. The chain employs TRBV12-5 and TRBJ1-1; 7 bases match TRBD1. CDR1 is LGHNT and CDR2 is FRNRAP in the germline V gene. The trim removed 2 bases at V and 3 bases at J, leaving 3 bases unmatched. The CDR3 is 14 amino acids.

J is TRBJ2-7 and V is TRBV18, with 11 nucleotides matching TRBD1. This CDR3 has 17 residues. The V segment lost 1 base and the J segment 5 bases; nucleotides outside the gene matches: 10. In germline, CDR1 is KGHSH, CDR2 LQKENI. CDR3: CASSPQSIGQGAHEQYF. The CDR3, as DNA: TGTGCCAGCTCACCACAGTCGATTGGACAGGGGGCCCACGAGCAGTACTTC.

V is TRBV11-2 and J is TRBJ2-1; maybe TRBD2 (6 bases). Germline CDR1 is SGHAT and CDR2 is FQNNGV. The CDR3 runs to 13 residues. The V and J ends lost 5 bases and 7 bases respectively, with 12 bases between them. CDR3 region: CASSPGVQNEQFF. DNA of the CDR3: TGTGCCAGCAGCCCGGGGGTTCAAAATGAGCAGTTCTTC.

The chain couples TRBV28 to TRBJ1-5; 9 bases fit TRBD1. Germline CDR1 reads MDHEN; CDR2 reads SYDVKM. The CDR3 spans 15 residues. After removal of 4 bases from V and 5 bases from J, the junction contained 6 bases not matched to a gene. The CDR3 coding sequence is TGTGCCAGCAGTTGGGACAGGGCACTGTATCAGCCCCAGCATTTT. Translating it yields CASSWDRALYQPQHF.

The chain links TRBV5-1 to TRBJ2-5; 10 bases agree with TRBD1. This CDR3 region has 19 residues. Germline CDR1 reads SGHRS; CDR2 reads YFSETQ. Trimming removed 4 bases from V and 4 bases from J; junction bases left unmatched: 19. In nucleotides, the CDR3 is TGCGCCAGCAGCCAACGCGGGACAGGGGTCACCCACGCATTAGAGACCCAGTACTTC. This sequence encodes CASSQRGTGVTHALETQYF.

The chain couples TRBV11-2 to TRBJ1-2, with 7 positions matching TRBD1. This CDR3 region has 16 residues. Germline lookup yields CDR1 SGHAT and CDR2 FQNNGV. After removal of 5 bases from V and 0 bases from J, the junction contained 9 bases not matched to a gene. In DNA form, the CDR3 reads TGTGCCAGCAGCGAACACAGGGGCCTAGCTAACTATGGCTACACCTTC. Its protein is CASSEHRGLANYGYTF.

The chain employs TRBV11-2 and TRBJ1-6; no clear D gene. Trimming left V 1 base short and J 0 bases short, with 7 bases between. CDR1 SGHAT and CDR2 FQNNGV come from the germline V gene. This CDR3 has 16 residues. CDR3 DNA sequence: TGTGCCAGCAGCTTAGTGGCACGCTCCTATAATTCACCCCTCCACTTT. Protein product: CASSLVARSYNSPLHF.

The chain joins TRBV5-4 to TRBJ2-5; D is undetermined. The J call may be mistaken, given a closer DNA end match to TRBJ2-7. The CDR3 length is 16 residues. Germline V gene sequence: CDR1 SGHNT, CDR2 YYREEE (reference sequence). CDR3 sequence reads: CASSLALDVRYYEQYF. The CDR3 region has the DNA TGTGCCAGCAGCTTGGCGTTGGACGTTCGCTACTACGAGCAGTACTTC.

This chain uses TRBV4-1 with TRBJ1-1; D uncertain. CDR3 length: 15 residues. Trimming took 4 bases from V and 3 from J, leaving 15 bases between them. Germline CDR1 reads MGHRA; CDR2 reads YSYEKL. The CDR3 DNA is TGCGCCAGCAGCCCACCATCCCCCGGGGACACTGAAGCTTTCTTT. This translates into CASSPPSPGDTEAFF.